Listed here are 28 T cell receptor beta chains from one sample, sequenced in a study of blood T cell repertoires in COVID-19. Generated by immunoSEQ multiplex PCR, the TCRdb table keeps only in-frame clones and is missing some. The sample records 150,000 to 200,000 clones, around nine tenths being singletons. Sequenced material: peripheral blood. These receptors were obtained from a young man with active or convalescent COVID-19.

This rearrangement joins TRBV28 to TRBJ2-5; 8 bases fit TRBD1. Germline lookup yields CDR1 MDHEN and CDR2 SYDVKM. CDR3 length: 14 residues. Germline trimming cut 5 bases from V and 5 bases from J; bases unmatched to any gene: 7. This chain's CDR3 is CASSTTGGRETQYF. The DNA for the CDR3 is TGTGCCAGCAGTACCACAGGGGGTCGGGAGACCCAGTACTTC.

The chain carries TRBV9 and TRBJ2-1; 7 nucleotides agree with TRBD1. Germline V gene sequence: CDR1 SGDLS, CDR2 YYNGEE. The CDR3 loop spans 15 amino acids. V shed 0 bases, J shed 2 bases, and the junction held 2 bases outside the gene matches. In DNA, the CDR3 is TGTGCCAGCAGCGTAGAGGGGACAGCCTACAATGAGCAGTTCTTC. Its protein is CASSVEGTAYNEQFF. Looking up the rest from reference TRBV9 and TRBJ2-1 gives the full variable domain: DSGVTQTPKHLITATGQRVTLRCSPRSGDLSVYWYQQSLDQGLQFLIQYYNGEERAKGNILERFSAQQFPDLHSELNLSSLELGDSALYFCASSVEGTAYNEQFFGPGTRLTVL.

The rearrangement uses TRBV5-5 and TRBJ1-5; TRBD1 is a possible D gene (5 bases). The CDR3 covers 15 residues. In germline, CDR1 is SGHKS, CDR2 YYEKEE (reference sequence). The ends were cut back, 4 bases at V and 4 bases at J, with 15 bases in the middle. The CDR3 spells CASSQGTLNNQPQHF. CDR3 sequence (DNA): TGTGCCAGCAGCCAGGGAACGCTTAATAATCAGCCCCAGCATTTT.

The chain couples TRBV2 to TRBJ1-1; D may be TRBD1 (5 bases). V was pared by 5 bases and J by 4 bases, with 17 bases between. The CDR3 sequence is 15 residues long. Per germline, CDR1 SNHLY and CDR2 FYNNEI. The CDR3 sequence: CASSRTRPESTEAFF. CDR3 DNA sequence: TGTGCCAGCAGTCGGACACGCCCGGAGAGCACTGAAGCTTTCTTT.

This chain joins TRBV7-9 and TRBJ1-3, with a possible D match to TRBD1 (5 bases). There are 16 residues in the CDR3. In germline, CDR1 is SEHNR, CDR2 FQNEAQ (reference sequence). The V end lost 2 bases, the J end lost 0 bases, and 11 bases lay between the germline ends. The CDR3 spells CASSLRRAISGNTIYF. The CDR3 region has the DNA TGTGCCAGCAGCTTACGCAGGGCGATCTCTGGAAACACCATATATTTT. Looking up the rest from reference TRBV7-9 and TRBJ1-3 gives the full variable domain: DTGVSQNPRHKITKRGQNVTFRCDPISEHNRLYWYRQTLGQGPEFLTYFQNEAQLEKSRLLSDRFSAERPKGSFSTLEIQRTEQGDSAMYLCASSLRRAISGNTIYFGEGSWLTVV.

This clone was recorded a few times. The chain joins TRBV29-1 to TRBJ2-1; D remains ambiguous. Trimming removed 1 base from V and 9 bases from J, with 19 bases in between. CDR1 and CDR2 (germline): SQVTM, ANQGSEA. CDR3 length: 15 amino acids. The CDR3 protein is CSVEGPTHHGGEQFF. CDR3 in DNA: TGCAGCGTTGAAGGTCCAACTCACCACGGCGGTGAGCAGTTCTTC.

The CDR3 nucleotides are TGTGCCAGCAGGGTTATGGGGATGGGAGATGAGCAGTTCTTC. Its translation: CASRVMGMGDEQFF. The chain uses TRBV28 and TRBJ2-1; D is perhaps TRBD2 (5 bases). This CDR3 contains 14 residues. Per germline, CDR1 MDHEN and CDR2 SYDVKM. V lost 6 bases and J lost 8, with 17 bases in between.

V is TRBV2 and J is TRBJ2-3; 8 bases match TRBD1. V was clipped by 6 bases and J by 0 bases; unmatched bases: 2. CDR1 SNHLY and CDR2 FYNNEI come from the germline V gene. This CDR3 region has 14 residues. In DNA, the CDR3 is TGTGCCAGCAGAAGACAGGGGAGCACAGATACGCAGTATTTT. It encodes CASRRQGSTDTQYF.

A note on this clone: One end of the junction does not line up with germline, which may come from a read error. The CDR3 spells CASSSTLPGVLGF. As DNA, the CDR3 is TGTGCCAGCAGCTCTACGTTGCCGGGAGTTTTAGGCTTC. The V call is TRBV6-5, the J call TRBJ2-7, with TRBD2 as a possible D gene (6 bases). Germline CDR1 MNHEY, CDR2 SVGAGI. The CDR3 consists of 13 residues.

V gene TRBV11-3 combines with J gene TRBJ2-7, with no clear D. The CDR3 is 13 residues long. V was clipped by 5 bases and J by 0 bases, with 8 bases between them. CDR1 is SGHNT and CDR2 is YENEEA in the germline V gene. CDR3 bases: TGTGCCAGCAGCCGCAGTCCCTCCTACGAGCAGTACTTC. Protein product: CASSRSPSYEQYF.

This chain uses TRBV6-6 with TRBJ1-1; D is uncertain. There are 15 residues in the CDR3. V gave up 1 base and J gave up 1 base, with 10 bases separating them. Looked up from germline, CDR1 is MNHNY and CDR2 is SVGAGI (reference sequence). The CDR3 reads CASSYLFSGNTEAFF. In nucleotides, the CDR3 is TGTGCCAGCAGTTACTTATTTTCAGGGAACACTGAAGCTTTCTTT.

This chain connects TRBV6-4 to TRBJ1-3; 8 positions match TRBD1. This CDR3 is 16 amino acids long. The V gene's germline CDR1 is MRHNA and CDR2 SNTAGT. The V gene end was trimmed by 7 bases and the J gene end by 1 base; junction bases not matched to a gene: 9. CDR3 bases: TGTGCCAGCAACCCACAGGGGGACTTTTCTGGAAACACCATATATTTT. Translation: CASNPQGDFSGNTIYF.

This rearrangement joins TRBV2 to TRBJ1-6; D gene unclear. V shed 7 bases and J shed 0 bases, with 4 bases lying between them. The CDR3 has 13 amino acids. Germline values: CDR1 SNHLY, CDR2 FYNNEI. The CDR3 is CASISSYNSPLHF. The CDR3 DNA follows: TGTGCCAGCATATCCTCCTATAATTCACCCCTCCACTTT.

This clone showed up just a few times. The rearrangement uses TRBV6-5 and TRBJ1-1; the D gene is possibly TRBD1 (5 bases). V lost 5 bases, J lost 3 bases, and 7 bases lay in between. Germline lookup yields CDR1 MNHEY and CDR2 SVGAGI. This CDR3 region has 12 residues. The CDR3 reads CASSLRDTEAFF. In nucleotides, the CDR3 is TGTGCCAGCAGTCTCAGGGACACTGAAGCTTTCTTT.

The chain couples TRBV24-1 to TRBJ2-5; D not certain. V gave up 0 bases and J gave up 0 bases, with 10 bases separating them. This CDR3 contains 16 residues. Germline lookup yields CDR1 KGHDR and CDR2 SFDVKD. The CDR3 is CATSDLRSSNQETQYF. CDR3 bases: TGTGCCACCAGTGATTTGCGCAGTTCCAACCAAGAGACCCAGTACTTC.

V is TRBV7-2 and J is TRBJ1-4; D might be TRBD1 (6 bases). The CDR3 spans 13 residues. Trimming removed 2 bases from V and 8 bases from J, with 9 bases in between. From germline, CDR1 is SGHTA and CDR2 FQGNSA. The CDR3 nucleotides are TGTGCCAGCAGCTTAACTGGGGGCGAAAAACTGTTTTTT. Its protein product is CASSLTGGEKLFF.

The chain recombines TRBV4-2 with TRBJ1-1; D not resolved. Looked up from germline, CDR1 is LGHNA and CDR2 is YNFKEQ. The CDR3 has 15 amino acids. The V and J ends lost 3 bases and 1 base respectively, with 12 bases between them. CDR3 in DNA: TGTGCCAGCAGCCAGAGTGGACTCGAGAACACTGAAGCTTTCTTT. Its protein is CASSQSGLENTEAFF.

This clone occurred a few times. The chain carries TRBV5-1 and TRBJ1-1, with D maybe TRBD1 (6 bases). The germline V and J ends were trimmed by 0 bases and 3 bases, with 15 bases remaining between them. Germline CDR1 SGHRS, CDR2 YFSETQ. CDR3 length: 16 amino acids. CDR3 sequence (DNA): TGCGCCAGCAGCTTGGCAACAGGGATGGGGGACACTGAAGCTTTCTTT. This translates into CASSLATGMGDTEAFF. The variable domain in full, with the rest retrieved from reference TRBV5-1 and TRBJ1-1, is KAGVTQTPRYLIKTRGQQVTLSCSPISGHRSVSWYQQTPGQGLQFLFEYFSETQRNKGNFPGRFSGRQFSNSRSEMNVSTLELGDSALYLCASSLATGMGDTEAFFGQGTRLTVV.

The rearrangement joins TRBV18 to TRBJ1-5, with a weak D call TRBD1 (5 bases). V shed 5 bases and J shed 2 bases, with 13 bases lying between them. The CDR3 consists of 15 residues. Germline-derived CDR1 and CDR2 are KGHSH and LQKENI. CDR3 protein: CASSDQGVGNQPQHF. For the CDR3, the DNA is TGTGCCAGCTCAGACCAGGGTGTGGGCAATCAGCCCCAGCATTTT.

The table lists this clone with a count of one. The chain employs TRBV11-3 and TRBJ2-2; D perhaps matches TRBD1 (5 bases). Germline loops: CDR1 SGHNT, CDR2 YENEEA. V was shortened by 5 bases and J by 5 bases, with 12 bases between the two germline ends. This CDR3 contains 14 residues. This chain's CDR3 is CASSEPGMTGELFF. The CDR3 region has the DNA TGTGCCAGCAGCGAGCCAGGGATGACCGGGGAGCTGTTTTTT.

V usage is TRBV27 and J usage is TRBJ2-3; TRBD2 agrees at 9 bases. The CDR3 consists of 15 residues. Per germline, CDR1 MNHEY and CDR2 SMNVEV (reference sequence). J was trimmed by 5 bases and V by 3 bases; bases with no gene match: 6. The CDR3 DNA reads TGTGCCAGCAGTTTTTGGCGGGAGGGTCTAGATACGCAGTATTTT. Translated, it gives CASSFWREGLDTQYF.

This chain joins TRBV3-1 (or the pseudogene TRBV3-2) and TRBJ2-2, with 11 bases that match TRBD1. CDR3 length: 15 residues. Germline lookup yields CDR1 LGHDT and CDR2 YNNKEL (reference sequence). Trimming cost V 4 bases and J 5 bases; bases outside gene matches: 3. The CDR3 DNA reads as TGTGCCAGCAGCCGCGGACAGGGGGCAACCGGGGAGCTGTTTTTT. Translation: CASSRGQGATGELFF.

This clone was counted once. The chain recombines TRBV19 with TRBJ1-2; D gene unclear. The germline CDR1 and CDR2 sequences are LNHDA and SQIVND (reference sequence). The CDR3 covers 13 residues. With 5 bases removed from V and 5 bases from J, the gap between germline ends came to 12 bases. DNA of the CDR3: TGTGCCAGTAGTTGGGCGTCTTCTTATGGCTACACCTTC. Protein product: CASSWASSYGYTF.

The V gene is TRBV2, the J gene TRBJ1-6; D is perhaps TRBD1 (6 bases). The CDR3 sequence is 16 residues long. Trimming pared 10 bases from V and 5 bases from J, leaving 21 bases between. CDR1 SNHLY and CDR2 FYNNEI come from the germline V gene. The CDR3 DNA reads TGTGCCACCGGCACCCGAGGGGGAAGGGATAATTCACCCCTCCACTTT. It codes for CATGTRGGRDNSPLHF.

In DNA form, the CDR3 reads TGTGCCAGCCTCCCGCCCGCGGCTTCCTACGAGCAGTACTTC. This codes for CASLPPAASYEQYF. The rearrangement joins TRBV2 to TRBJ2-7; unclear D gene. This CDR3 has 14 residues. Trimming removed 8 bases at V and 1 base at J, with 15 bases between. CDR1 and CDR2 from the germline V gene are SNHLY and FYNNEI.

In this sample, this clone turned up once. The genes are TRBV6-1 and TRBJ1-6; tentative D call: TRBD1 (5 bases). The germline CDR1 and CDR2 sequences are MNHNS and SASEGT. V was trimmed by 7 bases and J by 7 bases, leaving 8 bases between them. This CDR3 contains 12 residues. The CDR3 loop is CASTQGNSPLHF. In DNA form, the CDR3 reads TGTGCCAGCACCCAGGGAAATTCACCCCTCCACTTT.

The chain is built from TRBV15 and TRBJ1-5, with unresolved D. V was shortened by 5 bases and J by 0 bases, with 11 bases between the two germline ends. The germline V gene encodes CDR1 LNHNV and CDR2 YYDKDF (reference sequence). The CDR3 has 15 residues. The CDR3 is CATSLFPGSNQPQHF. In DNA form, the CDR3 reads TGTGCCACCAGCCTGTTCCCAGGTAGCAATCAGCCCCAGCATTTT.

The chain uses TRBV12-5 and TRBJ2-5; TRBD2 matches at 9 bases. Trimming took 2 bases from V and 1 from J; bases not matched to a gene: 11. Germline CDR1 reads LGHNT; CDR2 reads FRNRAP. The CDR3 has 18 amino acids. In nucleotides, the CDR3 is TGTGCTAGTGGTTTGACACCAAACAGCGGGAGGCTCCAAGAGACCCAGTACTTC. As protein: CASGLTPNSGRLQETQYF. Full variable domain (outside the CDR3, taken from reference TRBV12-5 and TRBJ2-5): DARVTQTPRHKVTEMGQEVTMRCQPILGHNTVFWYRQTMMQGLELLAYFRNRAPLDDSGMPKDRFSAEMPDATLATLKIQPSEPRDSAVYFCASGLTPNSGRLQETQYFGPGTRLLVL.